Listed below are T cell receptor beta chains from one sample, sequenced in a study of T cell responses to AZD1222 COVID-19 vaccine. Method: immunoSEQ multiplex PCR; TCRdb's copy keeps in-frame clones and lacks some. Of 95,000 to 150,000 clones listed, 80% to 90% are singletons. Source: peripheral blood, taken on day 0 of AZD1222 vaccination. The receptors stem from an adult in good health. The CDR3 runs from the conserved cysteine through the conserved F or W. The D gene is left open where the match is weak. Not every row has a clone size; where given, it reads once, few, many or a size class.

v_call,d_call,j_call,clone_size,cdr3_aa,cdr3_nt
TRBV4-3,-,TRBJ2-7,-,CASSQDPTNSYEQYF,TGCGCCAGCAGCCAAGATCCCACCAACTCCTACGAGCAGTACTTC
TRBV5-1,TRBD1,TRBJ1-4,-,CASSLAGTGNEKLFF,TGCGCCAGCAGCTTGGCCGGGACAGGCAATGAAAAACTGTTTTTT
TRBV5-1,-,TRBJ2-7,-,CASSLQSGLGSYEQYF,TGCGCCAGCAGCTTGCAGTCAGGGCTCGGCTCCTACGAGCAGTACTTC
TRBV7-9,-,TRBJ2-7,-,CASSSPLYEQYF,TGTGCCAGCAGCTCTCCGCTCTACGAGCAGTACTTC
TRBV14,-,TRBJ1-5,-,CASSQYDNQPQHF,TGTGCCAGCAGCCAATATGACAATCAGCCCCAGCATTTT
TRBV5-4,-,TRBJ1-4,-,CASSQGSTGEKLFF,TGTGCCAGCAGCCAAGGGTCGACGGGAGAAAAACTGTTTTTT
TRBV10-3,-,TRBJ2-1,-,CAIRKRGERSYNEQFF,TGTGCCATCAGAAAGAGGGGCGAGCGCTCCTACAATGAGCAGTTCTTC
TRBV12-3/TRBV12-4,TRBD1,TRBJ1-3,-,CASSQGGGNTIYF,TGTGCCAGCAGCCAGGGGGGAGGAAACACCATATATTTT
TRBV5-1,-,TRBJ2-3,-,CASSSELDGYTDTQYF,TGCGCCAGCAGCTCGGAATTGGACGGATACACAGATACGCAGTATTTT
TRBV24-1,TRBD2,TRBJ2-7,-,CATSDTRGGYEQYF,TGTGCCACCAGTGACACACGGGGGGGTTACGAGCAGTACTTC
TRBV27,-,TRBJ1-4,-,CASRDRPNEKLFF,TGTGCCAGCAGGGACAGACCTAATGAAAAACTGTTTTTT
TRBV19,TRBD1,TRBJ1-6,-,CASTRAGTGNSPLHF,TGTGCCAGTACCAGGGCCGGGACAGGGAATTCACCCCTCCACTTT
TRBV30,-,TRBJ2-4,-,CAWSRSGPPVDIQYF,TGTGCCTGGAGTCGATCGGGACCCCCTGTGGACATTCAGTACTTC
TRBV19,TRBD1,TRBJ2-7,-,CASRRTGTYEQYF,TGTGCCAGTAGGAGGACAGGGACCTACGAGCAGTACTTC
TRBV21-1,-,TRBJ2-1,once,CASSNWGWTGGGPDNEQFF,TGTGCCAGCAGCAATTGGGGCTGGACGGGAGGAGGCCCGGACAATGAGCAGTTCTTC
TRBV4-3,-,TRBJ2-1,-,CASSQGPEGQYNEQFF,TGCGCCAGCAGCCAAGGACCGGAGGGCCAATACAATGAGCAGTTCTTC
TRBV9,-,TRBJ1-2,few,CASSPGGGRGPGYTF,TGTGCCAGCAGCCCCGGAGGAGGGAGGGGTCCTGGCTACACCTTC
TRBV5-1,-,TRBJ2-7,-,CASSLEGGRYEQYF,TGCGCCAGCAGCTTGGAGGGAGGACGCTACGAGCAGTACTTC
TRBV11-2,-,TRBJ2-2,-,CASSSRDTGELFF,TGTGCCAGCAGCTCCCGCGACACCGGGGAGCTGTTTTTT
TRBV12-3/TRBV12-4,-,TRBJ2-1,-,CATIGGNEQFF,TGTGCGACGATTGGTGGGAATGAGCAGTTCTTC
TRBV4-1,-,TRBJ1-5,once,CASSQDLGGRQPQHF,TGCGCCAGCAGCCAAGATCTAGGGGGACGGCAGCCCCAGCATTTT
TRBV28,-,TRBJ1-2,few,CASCSGPYGYTF,TGTGCCAGCTGCTCCGGCCCTTATGGCTACACCTTC
TRBV6-1,-,TRBJ2-7,once,CASSEPPPGTVSIEQYF,TGTGCCAGCAGTGAACCTCCCCCCGGGACCGTCTCTATAGAGCAGTACTTC
TRBV6-5,-,TRBJ2-3,-,CASSLLGVASDTQYF,TGTGCCAGCAGCCTCTTAGGGGTGGCATCAGATACGCAGTATTTT
TRBV7-2,TRBD2,TRBJ2-5,-,CASSSRGVAGTQETQYF,TGTGCCAGCAGCTCACGGGGGGTAGCGGGGACACAAGAGACCCAGTACTTC
TRBV9,TRBD2,TRBJ2-2,-,CASSEAAGGFANTGELFF,TGTGCCAGCAGCGAGGCAGCGGGAGGGTTCGCGAACACCGGGGAGCTGTTTTTT
TRBV5-1,-,TRBJ1-4,few,CASSLSDSQNEKLFF,TGCGCCAGCAGCTTGTCGGACAGTCAGAATGAAAAACTGTTTTTT
TRBV11-1,TRBD1,TRBJ2-2,-,CASSAPAGGNTGELFF,TGTGCCAGCAGCGCTCCTGCAGGGGGGAACACCGGGGAGCTGTTTTTT
TRBV6-5,-,TRBJ1-3,-,CASSQTRVPRNTIYF,TGTGCCAGCAGCCAAACTAGGGTCCCGCGGAACACCATATATTTT
TRBV5-6,-,TRBJ2-7,-,CASSATGWSGGEQYF,TGTGCCAGCAGCGCCACGGGGTGGTCCGGAGGCGAGCAGTACTTC
TRBV6-1,-,TRBJ1-5,-,CASSDTTLPQHF,TGTGCCAGCAGTGACACGACCTTGCCCCAGCATTTT
TRBV2,-,TRBJ2-1,-,CASSEFTLANEQFF,TGTGCCAGCAGTGAATTCACCCTCGCCAATGAGCAGTTCTTC
TRBV11-2,TRBD2,TRBJ2-4,-,CASSLGITFRGGSGHIQYF,TGTGCCAGCAGCTTAGGAATTACGTTTAGGGGCGGGAGTGGGCACATTCAGTACTTC
TRBV7-9,-,TRBJ2-7,-,CASSSQGYGQLSSYEQYF,TGTGCCAGCAGCTCACAGGGTTATGGACAGTTGAGCTCCTACGAGCAGTACTTC
TRBV28,-,TRBJ1-2,few,CASSLSAGSNYGYTF,TGTGCCAGCAGTTTATCGGCAGGGTCTAACTATGGCTACACCTTC
TRBV7-2,TRBD2,TRBJ2-2,-,CASSLAPSGGHTGELFF,TGTGCCAGCAGCTTAGCGCCCAGCGGGGGGCACACCGGGGAGCTGTTTTTT
TRBV7-8,-,TRBJ2-7,-,CASSLGRRWSYEQYF,TGTGCCAGCAGCTTAGGACGCCGGTGGTCCTACGAGCAGTACTTC
TRBV9,-,TRBJ2-7,-,CASSVAVGPPYEQYF,TGTGCCAGCAGCGTAGCGGTCGGGCCGCCCTACGAGCAGTACTTC
TRBV28,TRBD1,TRBJ1-2,-,CASSLLGTGPPYGYTF,TGTGCCAGCAGTCTCCTCGGGACAGGACCCCCGTATGGCTACACCTTC
TRBV7-9,TRBD1,TRBJ1-5,-,CASSLDRGRNQPQHF,TGTGCCAGCAGCTTAGACAGGGGACGCAATCAGCCCCAGCATTTT
TRBV4-2,TRBD2,TRBJ2-1,-,CASSQEERERYEQFF,TGTGCCAGCAGCCAAGAGGAGCGGGAGAGGTATGAGCAGTTCTTC
TRBV11-2,-,TRBJ1-2,-,CASSLADGTAGAYGYTF,TGTGCCAGCAGCTTAGCTGATGGGACGGCTGGGGCCTATGGCTACACCTTC
TRBV19,TRBD1,TRBJ1-2,-,CASSMRISPPGTGGNYGYTF,TGTGCCAGTAGTATGCGCATTTCTCCGCCGGGGACAGGGGGTAACTATGGCTACACCTTC
TRBV28,TRBD1,TRBJ2-7,-,CASSRTGGYYEQYF,TGTGCCAGCAGTCGGACAGGGGGCTATTACGAGCAGTACTTC
TRBV7-7,TRBD2,TRBJ2-7,-,CASSLGGTSEQYF,TGTGCCAGCAGCTTAGGGGGGACTAGCGAGCAGTACTTC
TRBV11-1,-,TRBJ1-1,once,CASSSRTGRTEAFF,TGTGCCAGCAGCTCAAGAACAGGGAGAACTGAAGCTTTCTTT
TRBV28,-,TRBJ1-1,-,CASRQWGTEAFF,TGTGCCAGCAGACAGTGGGGCACTGAAGCTTTCTTT
TRBV6-2/TRBV6-3,-,TRBJ2-7,-,CASSGYEQYF,TGTGCCAGCAGTGGTTACGAGCAGTACTTC
TRBV7-9,-,TRBJ2-1,-,CASRLAGALAPYNEQFF,TGTGCCAGCAGATTGGCCGGCGCCCTGGCCCCCTACAATGAGCAGTTCTTC
TRBV30,-,TRBJ1-3,-,CAWSVERARGNTIYF,TGTGCCTGGAGTGTCGAAAGGGCTCGAGGAAACACCATATATTTT
TRBV7-6,TRBD2,TRBJ2-1,-,CASSLSGTSGGLGAYNEQFF,TGTGCCAGCAGCTTAAGCGGGACTAGCGGGGGGCTTGGAGCCTACAATGAGCAGTTCTTC
TRBV3-1/TRBV3-2,-,TRBJ1-2,-,CASSQARTVHYGYTF,TGTGCCAGCAGCCAAGCTCGGACAGTTCACTATGGCTACACCTTC
TRBV28,-,TRBJ1-6,once,CALGGFRNSPLHF,TGTGCCCTCGGGGGATTCCGTAATTCACCCCTCCACTTT
TRBV25-1,-,TRBJ1-6,once,CASSEWGRQGSPLHF,TGTGCCAGCAGTGAATGGGGCAGGCAGGGCTCACCCCTCCACTTT